Following are 19 T cell receptor beta chains from one sample sequenced in a study of beta chain features in type 1 diabetes. Every bit of the isolated RNA underwent reverse transcription, so sequencing read expressed TCRB transcripts. Sequenced by immunoSEQ multiplex PCR; TCRdb stores in-frame clones only, minus some. The sample includes about 290,000 clones, about 8% of them seen just once. Source material: central memory CD4+ T cells from blood. The receptor set was obtained from a woman aged 18-29 years in good health.

V usage is TRBV6-1 and J usage is TRBJ1-5; no reliable D call. The germline V gene has CDR1 MNHNS and CDR2 SASEGT. CDR3 size: 12 residues. Trimming shortened V by 3 bases and J by 8 bases, and 8 bases separated the two germline ends. CDR3 amino acids: CASSELRKPQHF. The CDR3 nucleotides read TGTGCCAGCAGTGAGTTAAGAAAGCCCCAGCATTTT.

The table lists this clone with many counts. V is TRBV18 and J is TRBJ1-2; D unclear. V was trimmed by 2 bases and J by 0 bases, leaving 10 bases between them. Germline V gene data show CDR1 as KGHSH and CDR2 as LQKENI. The CDR3 runs to 15 residues. The CDR3: CASSPWTETNYGYTF. CDR3 sequence (DNA): TGTGCCAGCTCACCATGGACGGAAACTAACTATGGCTACACCTTC.

This clone was found a few times. The chain employs TRBV5-1 and TRBJ2-2, with D maybe TRBD2 (6 bases). Trimming pared 2 bases from V and 6 bases from J, leaving 17 bases between. From germline, CDR1 is SGHRS and CDR2 YFSETQ. The CDR3 runs 16 residues. CDR3 region: CASSFTRPTGAGELFF. The CDR3 DNA follows: TGCGCCAGCAGCTTTACTCGCCCGACGGGGGCCGGGGAGCTGTTTTTT.

As concerns this clone: This may come from a read error, since a much larger clone is one base off. This chain connects TRBV5-1 to TRBJ2-2; a possible D gene is TRBD2 (5 bases). In germline, CDR1 is SGHRS, CDR2 YFSETQ. The CDR3 spans 15 residues. CDR3 region: CASRISTENTGELLF. CDR3 nucleotide sequence: TGCGCCAGCAGGATATCGACGGAGAACACCGGGGAGCTGCTTTTT.

Comments on this clone: Other DNA sequences from this sample encode an identical CDR3 as well. The rearrangement links TRBV6-5 to TRBJ1-2; the match to TRBD1 covers 10 bases. Trimming took 2 bases from V and 7 from J; bases not matched to a gene: 1. CDR3 size: 13 residues. CDR1 and CDR2 from the germline V gene are MNHEY and SVGAGI. The CDR3 is CASSYRDRGGYTF. DNA of the CDR3: TGTGCCAGCAGTTACCGGGACAGGGGTGGCTACACCTTC.

This clone was observed a few times. The chain carries TRBV7-2 and TRBJ1-2; 9 bases agree with TRBD1. The CDR3 runs to 14 residues. V lost 4 bases to trimming and J lost 5 bases; unmatched junction nucleotides: 5. Germline V gene data show CDR1 as SGHTA and CDR2 as FQGNSA. In DNA form, the CDR3 reads TGTGCCAGCAGCTCCTCGGGACAGGGTTATGGCTACACCTTC. Translated, it gives CASSSSGQGYGYTF. The full variable domain, in which reference TRBV7-2 and TRBJ1-2 provide the parts outside the CDR3, is GAGVSQSPSNKVTEKGKDVELRCDPISGHTALYWYRQSLGQGLEFLIYFQGNSAPDKSGLPSDRFSAERTGGSVSTLTIQRTQQEDSAVYLCASSSSGQGYGYTFGSGTRLTVV.

The chain recombines TRBV7-8 with TRBJ1-1; 7 nucleotides match TRBD1. This CDR3 contains 14 residues. V lost 5 bases and J lost 5; bases outside the gene matches: 8. In germline, CDR1 is SGHVS, CDR2 FQNEAQ. CDR3 coding DNA: TGTGCCAGCAGCATGTCGACAGGGCAGACTGAAGCTTTCTTT. It yields the protein CASSMSTGQTEAFF.

This clone appeared many times. This sequence joins TRBV28 and TRBJ2-3; possible D gene TRBD1, 5 bases. CDR1 and CDR2 (germline): MDHEN, SYDVKM. This CDR3 has 14 residues. With 7 bases removed from V and 0 bases from J, the gap between germline ends came to 11 bases. The CDR3 DNA sequence: TGTGCCAGCAATCAGGGATCTAGCACAGATACGCAGTATTTT. As protein: CASNQGSSTDTQYF.

The chain has TRBV18 and TRBJ2-4, with D unresolved. The germline CDR1 and CDR2 sequences are KGHSH and LQKENI. V was cut by 5 bases and J by 0 bases, with 5 bases left in between. The CDR3 has 13 amino acids. CDR3 sequence: CASSGIAKNIQYF. DNA of the CDR3: TGTGCCAGCTCAGGGATAGCCAAAAACATTCAGTACTTC.

In its sample, this clone was seen a few times. V gene TRBV19 combines with J gene TRBJ2-6; D perhaps matches TRBD1 (5 bases). Looked up from germline, CDR1 is LNHDA and CDR2 is SQIVND (reference sequence). Trimming removed 5 bases from V and 2 bases from J, with 16 bases in between. This CDR3 is 17 amino acids long. The CDR3 nucleotides read TGTGCCAGTAGTTTCCAACCTCAGGGCCCTGGGGCCAACGTCCTGACTTTC. This gives the protein CASSFQPQGPGANVLTF.

This chain links TRBV6-1 with TRBJ2-6, with D possibly being TRBD2 (6 bases). With 1 base removed from V and 0 bases from J, the gap between germline ends came to 19 bases. In germline, CDR1 is MNHNS, CDR2 SASEGT. The CDR3 runs to 20 residues. The CDR3 DNA sequence: TGTGCCAGCAGTGAAGTGTTACCGGGACTTCTAAGCTCTGGGGCCAACGTCCTGACTTTC. Translating it yields CASSEVLPGLLSSGANVLTF.

This clone was detected a few times. The chain uses TRBV5-1 and TRBJ2-2; D is uncertain. The CDR3 has 15 residues. CDR1 is SGHRS and CDR2 is YFSETQ in the germline V gene. The V and J ends lost 4 bases and 1 base respectively, with 11 bases between them. The CDR3 loop reads CASSPYYQNTGELFF. DNA of the CDR3: TGCGCCAGCAGCCCTTACTATCAGAACACCGGGGAGCTGTTTTTT. Full variable domain (outside the CDR3, taken from reference TRBV5-1 and TRBJ2-2): KAGVTQTPRYLIKTRGQQVTLSCSPISGHRSVSWYQQTPGQGLQFLFEYFSETQRNKGNFPGRFSGRQFSNSRSEMNVSTLELGDSALYLCASSPYYQNTGELFFGEGSRLTVL.

V and J are TRBV6-6 and TRBJ1-1; D might be TRBD1 (5 bases). The CDR3 totals 14 residues. Germline CDR1 and CDR2: MNHNY and SVGAGI (reference sequence). V was shortened by 2 bases and J by 7 bases, with 14 bases between the two germline ends. CDR3 sequence: CASSYRSAGGEAFF. DNA of the CDR3: TGTGCCAGCAGTTACCGCTCCGCGGGGGGTGAAGCTTTCTTT.

The chain carries TRBV5-4 and TRBJ2-5; 8 nucleotides align to TRBD1. Trimming removed 4 bases from V and 4 bases from J; junction bases left unmatched: 3. This CDR3 spans 13 amino acids. Germline V CDR1 and CDR2: SGHNT, YYREEE (reference sequence). CDR3 amino acids: CASSLTGAETQYF. The CDR3 DNA sequence: TGTGCCAGCAGCCTGACAGGGGCAGAGACCCAGTACTTC.

Only a few counts were recorded for this clone. This chain links TRBV21-1 with TRBJ2-5; the table's D call, TRBD2, has no DNA check behind it. TRBV21-1 is classified as a pseudogene. The CDR3 has 17 amino acids. CDR3 sequence: CASSKDRLAGGRETQYF. Written as DNA, the CDR3 is TGTGCCAGCAGCAAAGATCGTCTAGCGGGGGGCCGGGAGACCCAGTACTTC.

This clone was recorded at least ten times. This chain connects TRBV9 to TRBJ2-6; 7 bases line up with TRBD1. Germline CDR1 is SGDLS and CDR2 is YYNGEE. This CDR3 is 15 amino acids long. The ends lost 4 bases at V and 4 bases at J; junction bases unmatched: 5. Here the CDR3 DNA reads TGTGCCAGCAGCCCCGGACAGGCCGGGGCCAACGTCCTGACTTTC. Translation gives CASSPGQAGANVLTF.

This chain links TRBV6-5 with TRBJ2-1, with TRBD2 as a possible D gene (7 bases). The CDR3 runs to 14 residues. V lost 10 bases and J 10 bases, leaving 23 bases between the germline ends. Germline values: CDR1 MNHEY, CDR2 SVGAGI. CDR3 DNA sequence: TGTGCCACCTCCGCTAGGGGGGAGGGCAGCGAGCAGTTCTTC. Its translation is CATSARGEGSEQFF.

The chain employs TRBV11-1 and TRBJ1-3, with D unclear. The ends were cut back, 5 bases at V and 7 bases at J, with 15 bases in the middle. The germline gives CDR1 SGHAT, CDR2 FQDESV (reference sequence). The CDR3 spans 14 residues. CDR3 region: CASSPPVYGNTIYF. CDR3 bases: TGTGCCAGCAGCCCGCCGGTGTACGGGAACACCATATATTTT.

CDR3 DNA: TGCGCCAGCAGTGCGGGCTGGAGCGGGGGAACGACAGATACGCAGTATTTT. Its translation is CASSAGWSGGTTDTQYF. The chain employs TRBV5-1 and TRBJ2-3, with 8 nucleotides matching TRBD2. CDR1 and CDR2 (germline): SGHRS, YFSETQ. CDR3 length: 17 residues. J lost 3 bases, V lost 5 bases, and 14 bases had no gene match.